This T cell receptor beta chain appears in the sequencing data of a study of post-analysis software for immune sequencing data. Overall study context: The disease courses spanned relapsing-remitting, secondary progressive and progressive-relapsing forms of multiple sclerosis.

Presence of unique molecular identifiers characterized the TCR beta cDNA libraries. The authors obtained about 520,000 cDNA molecules from approximately 0.95 to 9.8 million T cells. In TCRdb, the PCR reads were re-called with MiXCR into one record per CDR3 protein. The table records more than 500,000 distinct CDR3 sequences, about a third of them present only once. This clonotype was detected only a few times. The antigen is unknown. The CDR3 covers 19 residues. The junction had 9 bases not matched to a gene; V was cut back by 1 base and J by 1 base. Germline values: CDR1 SGHNT, CDR2 YENEEA. Findings and caveats of the study: Included in a set of four or five TRBV segments more frequent in patients than controls were TRBV5-6, TRBV5-1 and TRBV20-1. Multiple sclerosis was associated with a significant reduction in normalized Chao1 diversity relative to controls.

This TCR came from a girl under 18 with multiple sclerosis. The chain recombines TRBV11-3 with TRBJ2-3, with 12 nucleotides matching TRBD2. Specimen: blood. The CDR3 nucleotides read TGTGCCAGCAGCTTAGGTCGACTAGCGGGGGCCCTTGGCACAGATACGCAGTATTTT. This sequence encodes CASSLGRLAGALGTDTQYF.